The entry below gives a single T cell receptor beta chain sequence along with its context. This sample was taken from a study of CD8+ T cells in alopecia areata. The authors extracted RNA and reverse transcribed it into cDNA as the sequencing template. The table came from immunoSEQ multiplex PCR; TCRdb's copy has only in-frame clones and leaves some out. The sample consists of 95,000 to 150,000 clones, 45% to 50% of them appearing once. Peripheral blood and lesional scalp punch biopsies were taken from alopecia areata patients. Source material: NKG2D-low CD8+ T cells sorted from blood. The TCR was taken from a human donor with alopecia areata.

CDR3 residues: CASSGHSYEQYF. The CDR3 DNA is TGTGCCAGCAGTGGTCACAGCTACGAGCAGTACTTC. The chain couples TRBV2 to TRBJ2-7; D call uncertain. The CDR3 totals 12 residues. Germline CDR1 SNHLY, CDR2 FYNNEI. V gave up 4 bases and J gave up 3 bases, with 7 bases separating them.